The TCR beta chain described here comes from a study of cytomegalovirus exposure and HLA in healthy donors. Overall study results and limits: The majority of TCR sequences were rare, yet some public TCRs appeared in many donors. Associated with HLA alleles at 0.05 false discovery rate in a later analysis were about 17,000 TCR beta sequences.

V shed 5 bases, J shed 4 bases, and the junction held 3 bases outside the gene matches. CDR3 length: 13 residues. From germline, CDR1 is SGHTA and CDR2 FQGTGA. PCR involved 60 Vbeta and 13 Jbeta primers. Produced via immunoSEQ multiplex PCR; TCRdb's table is partial and in-frame only. Among around 120,000 clones listed, around 70% were seen once. This clone was seen just once. Its antigen is still unknown. Healthy people donating bone marrow made up the donors. The source is a man between 40 and 49 years old in good health and CMV-seropositive. The rearrangement uses TRBV7-3 and TRBJ2-5, with TRBD2 matching over 8 bases. Sequenced sample: PBMCs. The CDR3 nucleotides are TGTGCCAGCAGCCCGAGCGGGGGAGAGACCCAGTACTTC. It codes for CASSPSGGETQYF.